These 29 T cell receptor beta chains originate from one sample sequenced in a study of naive and memory T cell subsets. The beta constant-region primer was an equimolar mix of two oligonucleotides covering TRBC1 and TRBC2. The ligated cDNA underwent four PCR rounds using SP2 and nested alpha and beta constant-region primers. Via MiXCR, TCRdb re-called the UMI-ligation and nested PCR reads, giving one row per CDR3 protein. The sample has more than 100,000 distinct CDR3 sequences, 36% seen once. Sample: central memory CD4+ T cells from blood. Source of these receptors: a human donor in good health.

This chain connects TRBV27 to TRBJ2-7, with 16 bases fitting TRBD2. This CDR3 has 17 amino acids. Germline CDR1 and CDR2: MNHEY and SMNVEV (reference sequence). Trimming took 5 bases from V and 0 from J; bases not matched to a gene: 4. The CDR3 protein is CASSKGTSGRGSYEQYF. Written as DNA, the CDR3 is TGTGCCAGCAGTAAGGGGACTAGCGGGAGGGGCTCCTACGAGCAGTACTTC.

The sample holds a few counts of this clonotype. CDR3 sequence reads: CASSPSSSYEQYF. CDR3 DNA: TGTGCCAGCTCACCCTCCAGCTCCTACGAGCAGTACTTC. The rearrangement joins TRBV18 to TRBJ2-7; D remains unclear. The CDR3 length is 13 residues. Germline CDR1 reads KGHSH; CDR2 reads LQKENI. V dropped 3 bases and J dropped 0 bases, with 6 bases sitting between them.

This chain joins TRBV2 and TRBJ2-1; a weak D match, TRBD2 (6 bases). In germline, CDR1 is SNHLY, CDR2 FYNNEI. CDR3 length: 10 residues. V was clipped by 6 bases and J by 12 bases, with 9 bases between them. This CDR3 is CASRRDWQFF. The CDR3, as DNA: TGTGCCAGCAGACGGGACTGGCAGTTCTTC.

The rearrangement links TRBV7-6 to TRBJ2-5; D might be TRBD2 (6 bases). The germline CDR1 and CDR2 sequences are SGHVS and FNYEAQ. This CDR3 contains 15 residues. Trimming left V 8 bases short and J 1 base short, with 17 bases between. This chain's CDR3 is CASSPGVALQETQYF. The CDR3 nucleotides read TGTGCCAGCTCCCCGGGGGTAGCGCTCCAAGAGACCCAGTACTTC.

There are a few counts of this clonotype. The genes are TRBV2 and TRBJ1-5; D possibly corresponds to TRBD1 (6 bases). Germline V gene sequence: CDR1 SNHLY, CDR2 FYNNEI. The CDR3 loop spans 14 amino acids. V lost 8 bases and J lost 3, with 14 bases in between. The CDR3 DNA reads TGTGCCAGCCGAAGACAGGCCTACAATCAGCCCCAGCATTTT. Translated: CASRRQAYNQPQHF.

This clonotype has a handful of counts. The rearrangement links TRBV14 to TRBJ2-7, with 9 bases that match TRBD1. V dropped 4 bases and J dropped 1; count of bases not matched to a gene: 5. This CDR3 spans 15 amino acids. CDR1 is SGHDN, CDR2 FVKESK, per germline. The CDR3 is CASSLTGTGSYEQYF. The DNA for the CDR3 is TGTGCCAGCAGCCTTACCGGGACAGGGTCCTACGAGCAGTACTTC. Complete variable domain (other parts from reference TRBV14 and TRBJ2-7): EAGVTQFPSHSVIEKGQTVTLRCDPISGHDNLYWYRRVMGKEIKFLLHFVKESKQDESGMPNNRFLAERTGGTYSTLKVQPAELEDSGVYFCASSLTGTGSYEQYFGPGTRLTVT.

V and J are TRBV12-3 or TRBV12-4 and TRBJ1-1, with D tentatively TRBD1 (6 bases). Deletions cut 5 bases from V and 1 base from J, with 14 bases between. The CDR3 length is 15 residues. The CDR3, as DNA: TGTGCCAGCAGTCCCGGACAGATAAAGAACACTGAAGCTTTCTTT. Its protein product is CASSPGQIKNTEAFF.

This clonotype was seen a few times. The chain links TRBV6-1 to TRBJ2-6; the D is unclear. Germline CDR1 is MNHNS and CDR2 is SASEGT. Trimming shortened V by 1 base and J by 4 bases, and 14 bases separated the two germline ends. This CDR3 region has 17 residues. The CDR3 region has the DNA TGTGCCAGCAGTGAAGGGGTAGGGATCTCGGGGGCCAACGTCCTGACTTTC. Translated: CASSEGVGISGANVLTF.

Only a few counts were recorded for this clonotype. V gene TRBV29-1 combines with J gene TRBJ2-1; D is tentatively TRBD1 or TRBD2 (5 bases each). Trimming pared 2 bases from V and 0 bases from J, leaving 17 bases between. Germline-derived CDR1 and CDR2 are SQVTM and ANQGSEA. The CDR3 contains 17 residues. CDR3: CSVESRWAGSSYNEQFF. The CDR3 DNA reads as TGCAGCGTTGAATCGCGATGGGCAGGGAGCTCCTACAATGAGCAGTTCTTC.

The rearrangement joins TRBV5-5 to TRBJ2-3; 11 bases fit TRBD2. Germline V gives CDR1 SGHKS, CDR2 YYEKEE (reference sequence). V was clipped by 4 bases and J by 4 bases; unmatched bases: 8. The CDR3 covers 16 residues. CDR3: CASSTLTSGIPDTQYF. DNA for the CDR3: TGTGCCAGCAGCACGCTGACTAGCGGGATCCCAGATACGCAGTATTTT.

The V gene is TRBV29-1, the J gene TRBJ2-6, with TRBD2 as a possible D gene (6 bases). CDR1 is SQVTM, CDR2 ANQGSEA, per germline. The V gene lost 1 base and the J gene lost 3 bases, with 7 bases spanning the gap. The CDR3 runs 14 residues. Here the CDR3 reads CSVEAGVGANVLTF. CDR3 nucleotide sequence: TGCAGCGTTGAAGCGGGAGTTGGGGCCAACGTCCTGACTTTC. Combining the CDR3 with reference TRBV29-1 and TRBJ2-6 gives the whole variable domain SAVISQKPSRDICQRGTSLTIQCQVDSQVTMMFWYRQQPGQSLTLIATANQGSEATYESGFVIDKFPISRPNLTFSTLTVSNMSPEDSSIYLCSVEAGVGANVLTFGAGSRLTVL.

This clonotype was seen more than once but under ten times. The chain recombines TRBV6-2 or TRBV6-3 with TRBJ1-5, with TRBD1 matching over 10 bases. With V trimmed by 2 bases and J by 5 bases, 3 bases remained unmatched. The V gene's germline CDR1 is MNHEY and CDR2 SVGEGT. The CDR3 extends over 15 amino acids. CDR3 nucleotides: TGTGCCAGCAGTTACCGGGACAGGGGTTATCAGCCCCAGCATTTT. Translated, it gives CASSYRDRGYQPQHF.

This clonotype was recorded at least ten times. V is TRBV2 and J is TRBJ2-7; no clear D. The V end lost 1 base, the J end lost 0 bases, and 10 bases lay between the germline ends. Germline lookup yields CDR1 SNHLY and CDR2 FYNNEI. CDR3 length: 15 amino acids. The CDR3 sequence: CASSEVGSISYEQYF. Here the CDR3 DNA reads TGTGCCAGCAGTGAAGTAGGGTCAATCTCCTACGAGCAGTACTTC.

The genes are TRBV11-1 and TRBJ2-1; the match to TRBD1 covers 7 bases. J lost 6 bases, V lost 5 bases, and 7 bases had no gene match. The CDR3 runs 14 residues. Germline CDR1 reads SGHAT; CDR2 reads FQDESV (reference sequence). For the CDR3, the DNA is TGTGCCAGCAGCCTCGACAGGGCCATCAATGAGCAGTTCTTC. Translation: CASSLDRAINEQFF.

This clonotype was observed a handful of times. The chain employs TRBV10-3 and TRBJ2-6; TRBD2 matches 7 bases. Germline loops: CDR1 ENHRY, CDR2 SYGVKD. This CDR3 region has 13 residues. V was pared by 10 bases and J by 8 bases, with 8 bases of the junction left unmatched. CDR3 loop: CASGLVGPNVLTF. The CDR3 DNA is TGTGCCAGCGGACTAGTAGGGCCCAACGTCCTGACTTTC.

By frequency in the sample, this clonotype is medium-sized. The chain has TRBV29-1 and TRBJ2-3; no clear D gene. CDR3 length: 14 residues. Trimming left V 8 bases short and J 0 bases short, with 15 bases between. Germline V gene sequence: CDR1 SQVTM, CDR2 ANQGSEA. Written as DNA, the CDR3 is TGCAGCACTCCCCAAGGGATTAGCACAGATACGCAGTATTTT. Amino acids: CSTPQGISTDTQYF.

The chain carries TRBV28 and TRBJ2-2; D perhaps matches TRBD2 (5 bases). The CDR3 totals 14 residues. The germline CDR1 and CDR2 sequences are MDHEN and SYDVKM. Trimming removed 8 bases at V and 4 bases at J, with 14 bases between. The CDR3, as DNA: TGTGCCAGCTTGTCTGTGGACTCCACCGGGGAGCTGTTTTTT. Translating it yields CASLSVDSTGELFF. The variable domain in full, completed from reference TRBV28 and TRBJ2-2, reads DVKVTQSSRYLVKRTGEKVFLECVQDMDHENMFWYRQDPGLGLRLIYFSYDVKMKEKGDIPEGYSVSREKKERFSLILESASTNQTSMYLCASLSVDSTGELFFGEGSRLTVL.

This chain links TRBV14 with TRBJ2-1; D may be TRBD2 (5 bases). In germline, CDR1 is SGHDN, CDR2 FVKESK. The V end was cut by 0 bases, the J end by 10 bases, with 10 bases between. CDR3 length: 13 amino acids. CDR3 loop: CASSQEFEGEQFF. Here the CDR3 DNA reads TGTGCCAGCAGCCAAGAGTTTGAGGGAGAGCAGTTCTTC.

The chain couples TRBV19 to TRBJ2-3, with TRBD1 matching over 7 bases. This CDR3 has 11 residues. V gave up 6 bases and J gave up 6 bases; unmatched junction bases: 0. Per germline, CDR1 LNHDA and CDR2 SQIVND (reference sequence). The CDR3 sequence is CASRQGDTQYF. CDR3 nucleotide sequence: TGTGCCAGTAGACAGGGGGATACGCAGTATTTT.

This chain links TRBV28 with TRBJ2-2; possibly TRBD2 for D (6 bases). CDR3 length: 13 residues. V was clipped by 10 bases and J by 7 bases, with 16 bases between them. Looked up from germline, CDR1 is MDHEN and CDR2 is SYDVKM. CDR3 protein: CATRSGGIGELFF. In nucleotides, the CDR3 is TGTGCCACCCGGTCTGGAGGGATCGGGGAGCTGTTTTTT.

The rearrangement links TRBV18 to TRBJ2-7; D might be TRBD1 (7 bases). The CDR3 is made up of 15 amino acids. Per the germline V gene, CDR1 is KGHSH and CDR2 is LQKENI. V shed 0 bases and J shed 6 bases, with 15 bases lying between them. The DNA for the CDR3 is TGTGCCAGCTCACCACCGACAGGGTCCGGGGGCGAGCAGTACTTC. Amino acid sequence: CASSPPTGSGGEQYF. Full variable domain (rest looked up from reference TRBV18 and TRBJ2-7): NAGVMQNPRHLVRRRGQEARLRCSPMKGHSHVYWYRQLPEEGLKFMVYLQKENIIDESGMPKERFSAEFPKEGPSILRIQQVVRGDSAAYFCASSPPTGSGGEQYFGPGTRLTVT.

This chain uses TRBV5-1 with TRBJ2-1, with unresolved D. Trimming took 0 bases from V and 2 from J, leaving 9 bases between them. Germline loops: CDR1 SGHRS, CDR2 YFSETQ. The CDR3 is made up of 15 amino acids. The CDR3 DNA reads TGCGCCAGCAGCTTGGGGCGGCAGACCTACAATGAGCAGTTCTTC. Translating gives CASSLGRQTYNEQFF.

There are a few counts of this clonotype. J is TRBJ2-5 and V is TRBV29-1; 8 bases are shared with TRBD2. The CDR3 covers 12 residues. The V and J ends lost 3 bases and 5 bases, in that order; junction bases with no gene match: 2. Germline V gene lookup returns CDR1 SQVTM and CDR2 ANQGSEA. The CDR3 here is CSVDAGGETQYF. In DNA, the CDR3 is TGCAGCGTTGACGCGGGAGGCGAGACCCAGTACTTC. The whole variable domain, filled in from reference TRBV29-1 and TRBJ2-5, reads SAVISQKPSRDICQRGTSLTIQCQVDSQVTMMFWYRQQPGQSLTLIATANQGSEATYESGFVIDKFPISRPNLTFSTLTVSNMSPEDSSIYLCSVDAGGETQYFGPGTRLLVL.

The J gene is TRBJ1-3, the V gene TRBV20-1; D unclear. Germline V lookup: CDR1 DFQATT, CDR2 SNEGSKA (reference sequence). The V end lost 4 bases, the J end lost 0 bases, and 7 bases lay between the germline ends. This CDR3 has 13 residues. The CDR3 here is CSAMGSSGNTIYF. Here the CDR3 DNA reads TGCAGTGCTATGGGGAGCTCTGGAAACACCATATATTTT.

This clonotype was observed a handful of times. The chain couples TRBV4-1 to TRBJ2-7, with D tentatively TRBD1 (6 bases). The CDR3 covers 16 residues. Germline V gene lookup returns CDR1 MGHRA and CDR2 YSYEKL. The germline V and J ends were trimmed by 4 bases and 0 bases, with 16 bases remaining between them. CDR3 in amino acids: CASSPQRGRSSYEQYF. In DNA form, the CDR3 reads TGCGCCAGCAGCCCCCAAAGGGGGAGAAGCTCCTACGAGCAGTACTTC.

The chain uses TRBV20-1 and TRBJ2-7; 10 nucleotides match TRBD1. From germline, CDR1 is DFQATT and CDR2 SNEGSKA (reference sequence). This CDR3 has 13 residues. With V trimmed by 6 bases and J by 5 bases, 7 bases remained unmatched. The DNA for the CDR3 is TGCAGTGCCAGTGGGACAGGGGATGACGAGCAGTACTTC. Protein product: CSASGTGDDEQYF.

V is TRBV3-1 and J is TRBJ1-5; D is uncertain. V lost 1 base to trimming and J lost 6 bases, with 7 bases between them. The CDR3 extends over 13 amino acids. Per the germline V gene, CDR1 is LGHDT and CDR2 is YNNKEL (reference sequence). In nucleotides, the CDR3 is TGTGCCAGCAGCCAAGTGGATCGTCAGCCCCAGCATTTT. The encoded protein is CASSQVDRQPQHF.

This chain connects TRBV11-3 to TRBJ2-1; TRBD2 matches 8 bases. The CDR3 length is 16 residues. The V and J ends lost 1 base and 8 bases, in that order; junction bases with no gene match: 10. Germline CDR1 and CDR2: SGHNT and YENEEA. CDR3 coding DNA: TGTGCCAGCAGCTTAGGAGGGCGGGCGGGGGGCTATGAGCAGTTCTTC. This encodes CASSLGGRAGGYEQFF. Supplemented by reference TRBV11-3 and TRBJ2-1, the full variable domain reads EAGVVQSPRYKIIEKKQPVAFWCNPISGHNTLYWYLQNLGQGPELLIRYENEEAVDDSQLPKDRFSAERLKGVDSTLKIQPAELGDSAVYLCASSLGGRAGGYEQFFGPGTRLTVL.

The V call is TRBV20-1, the J call TRBJ2-7, with 8 bases identical to TRBD2. V shed 6 bases, J shed 4 bases, and the junction held 14 bases outside the gene matches. This CDR3 spans 15 amino acids. CDR1 and CDR2 from the germline V gene are DFQATT and SNEGSKA (reference sequence). The CDR3 here is CSAGEPGGPVYEQYF. Here the CDR3 DNA reads TGCAGTGCCGGCGAACCGGGAGGGCCCGTATACGAGCAGTACTTC.